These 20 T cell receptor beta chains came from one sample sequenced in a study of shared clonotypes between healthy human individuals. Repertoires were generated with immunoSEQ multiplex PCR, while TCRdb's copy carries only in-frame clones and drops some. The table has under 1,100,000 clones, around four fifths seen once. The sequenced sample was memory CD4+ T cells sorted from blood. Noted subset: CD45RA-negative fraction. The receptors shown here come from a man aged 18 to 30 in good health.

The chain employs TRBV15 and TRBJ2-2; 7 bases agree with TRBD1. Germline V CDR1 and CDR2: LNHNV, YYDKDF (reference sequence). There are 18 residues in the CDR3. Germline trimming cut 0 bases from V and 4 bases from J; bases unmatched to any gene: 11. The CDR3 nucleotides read TGTGCCACCAGCAGAGATCAGGTAGTAGGGACAGCCACCGGGGAGCTGTTTTTT. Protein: CATSRDQVVGTATGELFF.

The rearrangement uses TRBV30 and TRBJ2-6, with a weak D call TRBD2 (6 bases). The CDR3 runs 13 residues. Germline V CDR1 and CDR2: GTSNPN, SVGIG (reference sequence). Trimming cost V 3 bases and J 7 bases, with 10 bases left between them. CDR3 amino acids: CAWSGGAANVLTF. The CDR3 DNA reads TGTGCCTGGAGCGGCGGGGCAGCCAACGTCCTGACTTTC.

The CDR3 DNA reads as TGTGCCAGCAGCTCTCGACCCCGGACCGTCTATGGCTACACCTTC. Translated: CASSSRPRTVYGYTF. The chain uses TRBV7-2 and TRBJ1-2; D is ambiguous. The V end lost 4 bases, the J end lost 4 bases, and 16 bases lay between the germline ends. Germline CDR1 reads SGHTA; CDR2 reads FQGNSA. The CDR3 length is 15 residues.

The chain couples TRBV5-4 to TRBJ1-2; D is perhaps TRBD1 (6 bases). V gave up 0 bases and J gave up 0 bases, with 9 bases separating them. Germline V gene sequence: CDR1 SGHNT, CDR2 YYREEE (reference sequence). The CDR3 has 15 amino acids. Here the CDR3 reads CASSLGTAPNYGYTF. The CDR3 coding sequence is TGTGCCAGCAGCTTGGGGACAGCTCCTAACTATGGCTACACCTTC.

In nucleotides, the CDR3 is TGCGCCAGCAGCCCAGGGGTCTACACAGATACGCAGTATTTT. Amino acid sequence: CASSPGVYTDTQYF. The chain has TRBV5-1 and TRBJ2-3, with D perhaps matching TRBD1 (6 bases). The CDR3 covers 14 residues. Looked up from germline, CDR1 is SGHRS and CDR2 is YFSETQ. V was cut by 4 bases and J by 2 bases, with 11 bases left in between. Complete variable domain (other parts from reference TRBV5-1 and TRBJ2-3): KAGVTQTPRYLIKTRGQQVTLSCSPISGHRSVSWYQQTPGQGLQFLFEYFSETQRNKGNFPGRFSGRQFSNSRSEMNVSTLELGDSALYLCASSPGVYTDTQYFGPGTRLTVL.

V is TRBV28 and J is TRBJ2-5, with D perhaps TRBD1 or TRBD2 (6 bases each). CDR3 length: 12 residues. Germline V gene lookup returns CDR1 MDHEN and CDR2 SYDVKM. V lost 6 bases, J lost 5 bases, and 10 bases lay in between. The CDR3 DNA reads TGTGCCAGCAGCCGGGGGCAGGAGACCCAGTACTTC. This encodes CASSRGQETQYF.

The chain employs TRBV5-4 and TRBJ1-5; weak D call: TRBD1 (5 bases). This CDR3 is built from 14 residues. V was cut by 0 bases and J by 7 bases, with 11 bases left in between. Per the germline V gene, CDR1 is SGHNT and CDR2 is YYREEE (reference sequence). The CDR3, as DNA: TGTGCCAGCAGCTTGGAAGGGGAAGGACAGCCCCAGCATTTT. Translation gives CASSLEGEGQPQHF.

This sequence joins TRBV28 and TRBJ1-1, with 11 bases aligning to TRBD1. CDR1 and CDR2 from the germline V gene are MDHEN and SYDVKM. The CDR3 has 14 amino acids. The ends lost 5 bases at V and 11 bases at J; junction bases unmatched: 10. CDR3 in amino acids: CASSPRDRGVWAFF. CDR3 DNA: TGTGCCAGCAGTCCCCGGGACAGGGGGGTCTGGGCTTTCTTT.

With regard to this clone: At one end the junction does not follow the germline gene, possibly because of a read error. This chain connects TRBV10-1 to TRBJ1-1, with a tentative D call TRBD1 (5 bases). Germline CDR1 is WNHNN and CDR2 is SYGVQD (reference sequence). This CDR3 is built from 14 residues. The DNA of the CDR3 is TGCGCCAGCAGGTACGGGACGGTGAACTCTGAAGCTTTCTTT. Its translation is CASRYGTVNSEAFF.

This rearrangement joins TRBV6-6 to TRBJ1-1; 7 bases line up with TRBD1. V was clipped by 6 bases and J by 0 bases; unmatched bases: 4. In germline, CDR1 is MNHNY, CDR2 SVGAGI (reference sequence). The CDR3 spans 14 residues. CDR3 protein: CASSDRVLNTEAFF. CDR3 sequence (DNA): TGTGCCAGCAGCGACAGGGTACTGAACACTGAAGCTTTCTTT.

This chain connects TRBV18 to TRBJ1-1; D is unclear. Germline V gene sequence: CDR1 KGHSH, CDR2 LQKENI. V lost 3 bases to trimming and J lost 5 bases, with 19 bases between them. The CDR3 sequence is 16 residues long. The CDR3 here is CASSPQQIKGGTEAFF. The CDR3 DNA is TGTGCCAGCTCACCTCAGCAAATTAAGGGAGGGACTGAAGCTTTCTTT. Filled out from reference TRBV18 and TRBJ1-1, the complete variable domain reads NAGVMQNPRHLVRRRGQEARLRCSPMKGHSHVYWYRQLPEEGLKFMVYLQKENIIDESGMPKERFSAEFPKEGPSILRIQQVVRGDSAAYFCASSPQQIKGGTEAFFGQGTRLTVV.

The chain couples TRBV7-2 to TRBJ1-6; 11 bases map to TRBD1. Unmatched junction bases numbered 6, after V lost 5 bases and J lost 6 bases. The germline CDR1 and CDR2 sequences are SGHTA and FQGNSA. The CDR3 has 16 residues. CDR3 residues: CASSPGQGAVNSPLHF. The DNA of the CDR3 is TGTGCCAGCAGCCCCGGACAGGGGGCCGTTAATTCACCCCTCCACTTT. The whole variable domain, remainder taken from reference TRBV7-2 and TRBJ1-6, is GAGVSQSPSNKVTEKGKDVELRCDPISGHTALYWYRQSLGQGLEFLIYFQGNSAPDKSGLPSDRFSAERTGGSVSTLTIQRTQQEDSAVYLCASSPGQGAVNSPLHFGNGTRLTVT.

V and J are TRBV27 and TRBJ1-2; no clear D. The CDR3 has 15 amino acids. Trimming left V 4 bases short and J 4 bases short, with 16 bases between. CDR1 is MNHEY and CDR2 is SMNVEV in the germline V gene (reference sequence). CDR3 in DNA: TGTGCCAGCAGTTCCCTGACCCGAACTACCTATGGCTACACCTTC. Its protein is CASSSLTRTTYGYTF.

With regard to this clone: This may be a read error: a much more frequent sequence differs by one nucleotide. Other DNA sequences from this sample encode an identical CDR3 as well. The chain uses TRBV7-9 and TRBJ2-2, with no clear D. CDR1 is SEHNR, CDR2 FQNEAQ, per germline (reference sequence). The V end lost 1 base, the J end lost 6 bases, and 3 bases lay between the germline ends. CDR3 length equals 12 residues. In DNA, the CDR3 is TGTGCCAGCAGCTTAGAGGCCGGGGAGCTGTTTTTT. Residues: CASSLEAGELFF.

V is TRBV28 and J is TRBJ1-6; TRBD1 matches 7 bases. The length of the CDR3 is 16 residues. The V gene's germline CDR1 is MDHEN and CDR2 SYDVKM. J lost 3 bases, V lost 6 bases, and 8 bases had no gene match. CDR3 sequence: CASSESGQIYNSPLHF. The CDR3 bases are TGTGCCAGCAGCGAATCGGGACAGATCTATAATTCACCCCTCCACTTT. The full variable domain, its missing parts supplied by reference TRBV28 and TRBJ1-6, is DVKVTQSSRYLVKRTGEKVFLECVQDMDHENMFWYRQDPGLGLRLIYFSYDVKMKEKGDIPEGYSVSREKKERFSLILESASTNQTSMYLCASSESGQIYNSPLHFGNGTRLTVT.

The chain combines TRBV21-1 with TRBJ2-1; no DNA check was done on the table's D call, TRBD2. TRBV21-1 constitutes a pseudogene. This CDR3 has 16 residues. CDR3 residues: CASSKRRGVSYNEQFF. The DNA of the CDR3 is TGTGCCAGCAGCAAAAGGCGCGGGGTTTCTTACAATGAGCAGTTCTTC.

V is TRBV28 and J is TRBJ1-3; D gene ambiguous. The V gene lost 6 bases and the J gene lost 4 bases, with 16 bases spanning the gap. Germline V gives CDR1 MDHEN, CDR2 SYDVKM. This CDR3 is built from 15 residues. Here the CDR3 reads CASRKHTRFGNTIYF. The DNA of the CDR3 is TGTGCCAGCAGAAAACACACTAGATTCGGAAACACCATATATTTT. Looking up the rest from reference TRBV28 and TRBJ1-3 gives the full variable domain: DVKVTQSSRYLVKRTGEKVFLECVQDMDHENMFWYRQDPGLGLRLIYFSYDVKMKEKGDIPEGYSVSREKKERFSLILESASTNQTSMYLCASRKHTRFGNTIYFGEGSWLTVV.

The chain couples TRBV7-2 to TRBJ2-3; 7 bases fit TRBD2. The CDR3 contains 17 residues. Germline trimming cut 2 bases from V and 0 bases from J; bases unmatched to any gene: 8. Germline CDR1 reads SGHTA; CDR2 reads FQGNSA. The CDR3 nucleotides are TGTGCCAGCAGCTTAAGGCGGAGCGGGACTAGCACAGATACGCAGTATTTT. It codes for CASSLRRSGTSTDTQYF.

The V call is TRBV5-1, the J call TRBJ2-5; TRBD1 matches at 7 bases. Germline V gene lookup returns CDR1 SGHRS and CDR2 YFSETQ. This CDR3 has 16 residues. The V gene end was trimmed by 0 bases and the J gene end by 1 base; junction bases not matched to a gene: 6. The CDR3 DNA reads TGCGCCAGCAGCTTGGGGACAGGTACCATCCAAGAGACCCAGTACTTC. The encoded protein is CASSLGTGTIQETQYF.

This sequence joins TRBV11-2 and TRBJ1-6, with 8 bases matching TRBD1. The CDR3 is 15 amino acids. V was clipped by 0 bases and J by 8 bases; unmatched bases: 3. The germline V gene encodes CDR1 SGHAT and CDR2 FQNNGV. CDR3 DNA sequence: TGTGCCAGCAGCTTAGAGGGACAGGCCGATTCACCCCTCCACTTT. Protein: CASSLEGQADSPLHF.